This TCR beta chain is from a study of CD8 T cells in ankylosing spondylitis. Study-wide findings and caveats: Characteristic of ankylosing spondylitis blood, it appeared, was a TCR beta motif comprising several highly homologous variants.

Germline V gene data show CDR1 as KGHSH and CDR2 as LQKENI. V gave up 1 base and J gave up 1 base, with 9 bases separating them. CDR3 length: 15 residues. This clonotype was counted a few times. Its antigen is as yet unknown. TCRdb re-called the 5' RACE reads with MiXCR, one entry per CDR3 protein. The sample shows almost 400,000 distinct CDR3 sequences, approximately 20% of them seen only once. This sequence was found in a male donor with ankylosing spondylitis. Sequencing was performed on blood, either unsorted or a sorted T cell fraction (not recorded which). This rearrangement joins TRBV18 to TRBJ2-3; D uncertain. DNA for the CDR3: TGTGCCAGCTCACCACAACTTAGCCGCACAGATACGCAGTATTTT. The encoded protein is CASSPQLSRTDTQYF.